This is a list of T cell receptor beta chains from one sample in a study of T cells in Graves' hyperthyroidism and ophthalmopathy. Each CDR3 protein gets one entry after TCRdb re-called the multiplex PCR reads with MiXCR. Of approximately 360,000 distinct CDR3 sequences in the sample, around 16% are singletons; the top ten hold about a quarter. Material for sequencing was blood. These receptors were obtained from a woman under 30 with Graves' hyperthyroidism that later progressed to Graves' ophthalmopathy. Each CDR3 is given with its conserved first and last residue. Fields, in order: J gene, D gene, clone size, V gene, CDR3 DNA, CDR3 protein. A D gene is named only where the DNA matches it firmly. Size is stated for part of the rows, as once, few or many counts, or as a class when the clone is expanded.

j_call: TRBJ2-3; d_call: .; clone_size: .; v_call: TRBV28; cdr3_nt: TGTGCCAGCAGTTTACGGCAGCCCACAGATACGCAGTATTTT; cdr3_aa: CASSLRQPTDTQYF
j_call: TRBJ2-1; d_call: TRBD2; clone_size: many; v_call: TRBV20-1; cdr3_nt: TGCAGTGTTTGGCTAGCGGGACTACTAGGCAATGAGCAGTTCTTC; cdr3_aa: CSVWLAGLLGNEQFF
j_call: TRBJ2-3; d_call: .; clone_size: many; v_call: TRBV15; cdr3_nt: TGTGCCACCAGCAGAGAGGGGTCTCCCACAGATACGCAGTATTTT; cdr3_aa: CATSREGSPTDTQYF
j_call: TRBJ2-1; d_call: .; clone_size: .; v_call: TRBV20-1; cdr3_nt: TGCAGTGCACAAGCCCCTAGCGAGGGATACAATGAGCAGTTCTTC; cdr3_aa: CSAQAPSEGYNEQFF
j_call: TRBJ2-3; d_call: .; clone_size: .; v_call: TRBV6-5; cdr3_nt: TGTGCCAGCAGTTACGGGACGTCTGGCACAGATACGCAGTATTTT; cdr3_aa: CASSYGTSGTDTQYF
j_call: TRBJ2-7; d_call: TRBD1; clone_size: many; v_call: TRBV7-2; cdr3_nt: TGTGCCAGCAGCTACCGAACAGGGGGTTTTGACTACGAGCAGTACTTC; cdr3_aa: CASSYRTGGFDYEQYF
j_call: TRBJ2-5; d_call: TRBD2; clone_size: .; v_call: TRBV7-8; cdr3_nt: TGTGCCAGCAGCTTAGTCCCCCTATGGAGGAGCGGGGGGCTCCAAGAGACCCAGTACTTC; cdr3_aa: CASSLVPLWRSGGLQETQYF
j_call: TRBJ2-5; d_call: TRBD1; clone_size: many; v_call: TRBV28; cdr3_nt: TGTGCCAGCAGCCCCCGGACAGGGACCATCCAAGAGACCCAGTACTTC; cdr3_aa: CASSPRTGTIQETQYF
j_call: TRBJ1-5; d_call: .; clone_size: few; v_call: TRBV19; cdr3_nt: TGTGCCAGTAGTATACCCACGACACGCCGGGCAAGCAATCAGCCCCAGCATTTT; cdr3_aa: CASSIPTTRRASNQPQHF
j_call: TRBJ1-2; d_call: .; clone_size: many; v_call: TRBV10-3; cdr3_nt: TGTGCCATCAGTAGCGACAGGAACTATGGCTACACCTTC; cdr3_aa: CAISSDRNYGYTF
j_call: TRBJ2-5; d_call: TRBD1; clone_size: many; v_call: TRBV2; cdr3_nt: TGTGCCAGCAAAGGGGGCGGGGAGACCCAGTACTTC; cdr3_aa: CASKGGGETQYF
j_call: TRBJ1-2; d_call: .; clone_size: many; v_call: TRBV28; cdr3_nt: TGTGCCAGCAGCCGCGGCTCCTTCGGGTATGGCTACACCTTC; cdr3_aa: CASSRGSFGYGYTF
j_call: TRBJ2-3; d_call: .; clone_size: many; v_call: TRBV5-6; cdr3_nt: TGTGCCAGCAGCCCTCCCGTTCGCGATACGCAGTATTTT; cdr3_aa: CASSPPVRDTQYF
j_call: TRBJ2-1; d_call: TRBD1; clone_size: .; v_call: TRBV4-2; cdr3_nt: TGTGCCAGCAGCCAAGAAGGGGGCGGCATCTCCTACAATGAGCAGTTCTTC; cdr3_aa: CASSQEGGGISYNEQFF
j_call: TRBJ2-1; d_call: TRBD2; clone_size: many; v_call: TRBV29-1; cdr3_nt: TGCAGCGTTGAAGGGGGACTAGCGGGGGACAATGAGCAGTTCTTC; cdr3_aa: CSVEGGLAGDNEQFF
j_call: TRBJ2-6; d_call: .; clone_size: few; v_call: TRBV11-2; cdr3_nt: TGTGCCAGCAGCGCTATCCGGGGCTCTGGGGCCAACGTCCTGACTTTC; cdr3_aa: CASSAIRGSGANVLTF
j_call: TRBJ1-4; d_call: TRBD1; clone_size: .; v_call: TRBV19; cdr3_nt: TGTGCCAGTAGTATTACGTCGGGACAGGGAGCAACTAATGAAAAACTGTTTTTT; cdr3_aa: CASSITSGQGATNEKLFF
j_call: TRBJ2-2; d_call: .; clone_size: many; v_call: TRBV12-3/TRBV12-4; cdr3_nt: TGTGCCAGCACCACCCGTGGGGCGGACAACGCGAACACCGGGGAGCTGTTTTTT; cdr3_aa: CASTTRGADNANTGELFF
j_call: TRBJ2-3; d_call: .; clone_size: few; v_call: TRBV4-1; cdr3_nt: TGCGCCAGCAGCCAAGAAAGCCTAGCGAGCACAGATACGCAGTATTTT; cdr3_aa: CASSQESLASTDTQYF
j_call: TRBJ2-1; d_call: .; clone_size: few; v_call: TRBV5-4; cdr3_nt: TGTGCCAGCAGACCTGAAGGTAGCGCGATCTACAATGAGCAGTTCTTC; cdr3_aa: CASRPEGSAIYNEQFF
j_call: TRBJ2-3; d_call: TRBD1; clone_size: few; v_call: TRBV11-3; cdr3_nt: TGTGCCAGCAGCCCCTCGGGACAGGGGCCCACAGATACGCAGTATTTT; cdr3_aa: CASSPSGQGPTDTQYF
j_call: TRBJ1-1; d_call: .; clone_size: few; v_call: TRBV9; cdr3_nt: TGTGCCAGCAGCGCAGGGACCAACTTGAACACTGAAGCTTTCTTT; cdr3_aa: CASSAGTNLNTEAFF
j_call: TRBJ2-7; d_call: TRBD2; clone_size: many; v_call: TRBV6-1; cdr3_nt: TGTGCCAGCAGTGCCACTAGCGGGAGTCTCTACGAGCAGTACTTC; cdr3_aa: CASSATSGSLYEQYF
j_call: TRBJ2-1; d_call: TRBD2; clone_size: .; v_call: TRBV20-1; cdr3_nt: TGCAGTGCTCGGACTAGCGGGAGCCGGTCCAATGAGCAGTTCTTC; cdr3_aa: CSARTSGSRSNEQFF
j_call: TRBJ1-3; d_call: .; clone_size: many; v_call: TRBV3-1; cdr3_nt: TGTGCCAGCAGCCAATCCCGCTGGGGCATCTCTGGAAACACCATATATTTT; cdr3_aa: CASSQSRWGISGNTIYF
j_call: TRBJ2-7; d_call: .; clone_size: many; v_call: TRBV7-2; cdr3_nt: TGTGCCAGCAGCCGGGACGGGGGCCCCTACGAGCAGTACTTC; cdr3_aa: CASSRDGGPYEQYF
j_call: TRBJ2-1; d_call: TRBD2; clone_size: few; v_call: TRBV19; cdr3_nt: TGTGCCAGCTCCTGGACTAGCGGCAACAATGAGCAGTTCTTC; cdr3_aa: CASSWTSGNNEQFF
j_call: TRBJ2-1; d_call: .; clone_size: few; v_call: TRBV20-1; cdr3_nt: TGCAGTGCCCCTGGGGCAGTGAGAGCGCCGTCCTACAATGAGCAGTTCTTC; cdr3_aa: CSAPGAVRAPSYNEQFF
j_call: TRBJ2-2; d_call: .; clone_size: few; v_call: TRBV24-1; cdr3_nt: TGTGCCACCAGTGCCCCGTGGGGGACCGGGGAGCTGTTTTTT; cdr3_aa: CATSAPWGTGELFF
j_call: TRBJ2-1; d_call: .; clone_size: many; v_call: TRBV12-3/TRBV12-4; cdr3_nt: TGTGCCAGCAGTTTAGGACAGGTCAACTCCTACAATGAGCAGTTCTTC; cdr3_aa: CASSLGQVNSYNEQFF
j_call: TRBJ2-5; d_call: TRBD2; clone_size: few; v_call: TRBV9; cdr3_nt: TGTGCCAGCAGCGCCAGCGGGAGGGCCCAGGAGACCCAGTACTTC; cdr3_aa: CASSASGRAQETQYF
j_call: TRBJ2-1; d_call: TRBD2; clone_size: .; v_call: TRBV7-9; cdr3_nt: TGTGCCAGCAGCTCGACTAGCGGACTCGCCAATGAGCAGTTCTTC; cdr3_aa: CASSSTSGLANEQFF
j_call: TRBJ2-2; d_call: TRBD1; clone_size: many; v_call: TRBV6-6; cdr3_nt: TGTGCCAGCAGTTACGCGACAGGGAAGAACACCGGGGAGCTGTTTTTT; cdr3_aa: CASSYATGKNTGELFF
j_call: TRBJ2-1; d_call: .; clone_size: many; v_call: TRBV11-2; cdr3_nt: TGTGCCAGCAGCTCCTTCAACCCTTCCGGGAGCTCCTACAATGAGCAGTTCTTC; cdr3_aa: CASSSFNPSGSSYNEQFF
j_call: TRBJ2-2; d_call: .; clone_size: .; v_call: TRBV29-1; cdr3_nt: TGCAGCGTTCAACTACCGAACACCGGGGAGCTGTTTTTT; cdr3_aa: CSVQLPNTGELFF
j_call: TRBJ2-2; d_call: TRBD1; clone_size: .; v_call: TRBV19; cdr3_nt: TGTGCCAGTAGTCCACCGGGACAGGAGTACACCGGGGAGCTGTTTTTT; cdr3_aa: CASSPPGQEYTGELFF
j_call: TRBJ2-2; d_call: .; clone_size: few; v_call: TRBV28; cdr3_nt: TGTGCCAGCAGTTTACGGTGGAAGAAGAACACCGGGGAGCTGTTTTTT; cdr3_aa: CASSLRWKKNTGELFF
j_call: TRBJ2-1; d_call: TRBD2; clone_size: many; v_call: TRBV20-1; cdr3_nt: TGCAGTGCCCTACGTGCGGGAGAATCCTACAATGAGCAGTTCTTC; cdr3_aa: CSALRAGESYNEQFF
j_call: TRBJ1-2; d_call: .; clone_size: many; v_call: TRBV5-6; cdr3_nt: TGTGCCAGCAGCTTCGCCAAGAAGGCTAACTATGGCTACACCTTC; cdr3_aa: CASSFAKKANYGYTF
j_call: TRBJ2-3; d_call: .; clone_size: few; v_call: TRBV20-1; cdr3_nt: TGCAGTCCTCGCGTCGGGGGAGTTGGAGATACGCAGTATTTT; cdr3_aa: CSPRVGGVGDTQYF
j_call: TRBJ2-1; d_call: TRBD2; clone_size: .; v_call: TRBV6-2/TRBV6-3; cdr3_nt: TGTGCCAGCAGCGCGCCGGGACTAGTGACAAATGAGCAGTTCTTC; cdr3_aa: CASSAPGLVTNEQFF
j_call: TRBJ2-7; d_call: TRBD2; clone_size: .; v_call: TRBV20-1; cdr3_nt: TGCAGTGCTAGAGATCTTTTCCGGGAGGGCCTTGAGCAGTACTTC; cdr3_aa: CSARDLFREGLEQYF
j_call: TRBJ2-1; d_call: .; clone_size: many; v_call: TRBV7-8; cdr3_nt: TGTGCCAGCAGCTTAGGGTCCATCTCCTACAATGAGCAGTTCTTC; cdr3_aa: CASSLGSISYNEQFF
j_call: TRBJ2-3; d_call: .; clone_size: .; v_call: TRBV6-2/TRBV6-3; cdr3_nt: TGTGCCAGCAGTTACTCGCTGGGTACGCAGTATTTT; cdr3_aa: CASSYSLGTQYF
j_call: TRBJ2-1; d_call: .; clone_size: .; v_call: TRBV2; cdr3_nt: TGTGCCAGCAGCACAGTAGGGGGGAGCTCCTACAATGAGCAGTTCTTC; cdr3_aa: CASSTVGGSSYNEQFF
j_call: TRBJ1-1; d_call: .; clone_size: many; v_call: TRBV9; cdr3_nt: TGTGCCAGCAGCGTGAGGGGTGGGACGTATACTGAAGCTTTCTTT; cdr3_aa: CASSVRGGTYTEAFF
j_call: TRBJ2-1; d_call: .; clone_size: few; v_call: TRBV6-1; cdr3_nt: TGTGCCAGCACCCCTCCCGAGTCGGGGGCCAATGAGCAGTTCTTC; cdr3_aa: CASTPPESGANEQFF
j_call: TRBJ1-3; d_call: TRBD1; clone_size: many; v_call: TRBV2; cdr3_nt: TGTGCCAGCCAACAGGGGACCCCTGGAAACACCATATATTTT; cdr3_aa: CASQQGTPGNTIYF
j_call: TRBJ1-1; d_call: .; clone_size: .; v_call: TRBV19; cdr3_nt: TGTGCCAGTAGTATATCCGCCGGGGGTTTTTACACTGAAGCTTTCTTT; cdr3_aa: CASSISAGGFYTEAFF
j_call: TRBJ2-2; d_call: .; clone_size: .; v_call: TRBV19; cdr3_nt: TGTGCCAGTAGTATTGGGCGGGAGCTGTTTTTT; cdr3_aa: CASSIGRELFF
j_call: TRBJ1-5; d_call: .; clone_size: .; v_call: TRBV4-3; cdr3_nt: TGCGCCAGCAGCCAAGATAGGAGGGGCAATCAGCCCCAGCATTTT; cdr3_aa: CASSQDRRGNQPQHF
j_call: TRBJ2-3; d_call: TRBD2; clone_size: many; v_call: TRBV12-3/TRBV12-4; cdr3_nt: TGTGCCAGCCAGACTAGCACAGTCTCAGATACGCAGTATTTT; cdr3_aa: CASQTSTVSDTQYF
j_call: TRBJ1-1; d_call: .; clone_size: many; v_call: TRBV6-6; cdr3_nt: TGTGCCAGCAGTTACCCGACGTCGGGGGTCGGGGTAGTGGACACTGAAGCTTTCTTT; cdr3_aa: CASSYPTSGVGVVDTEAFF
j_call: TRBJ2-7; d_call: TRBD2; clone_size: many; v_call: TRBV2; cdr3_nt: TGTGCCAGCAGTGGGACTAGCGGGAGCTCCTACGAGCAGTACTTC; cdr3_aa: CASSGTSGSSYEQYF